Below are 11 T cell receptor beta chains sequenced from a single sample in a study of cytomegalovirus exposure and HLA in healthy donors. PCR was performed using 60 Vbeta and 13 Jbeta primers. Some clones are missing from TCRdb's copy, which holds only in-frame ones; the method was immunoSEQ multiplex PCR. This table has around 100,000 clones, roughly 79% appearing once. The specimen was PBMCs. The receptors were sampled from a middle-aged man in good health and CMV-seronegative.

This chain joins TRBV30 and TRBJ1-2; D possibly corresponds to TRBD1 (5 bases). The CDR3 contains 15 residues. The V end was cut by 4 bases, the J end by 0 bases, with 15 bases between. Germline lookup yields CDR1 GTSNPN and CDR2 SVGIG (reference sequence). The CDR3 reads CAWTGQGLPNYGYTF. As DNA, the CDR3 is TGTGCCTGGACGGGCCAGGGACTCCCTAACTATGGCTACACCTTC.

This rearrangement joins TRBV4-2 to TRBJ2-5; TRBD1 agrees at 7 bases. The germline gives CDR1 LGHNA, CDR2 YNFKEQ. V dropped 3 bases and J dropped 2; count of bases not matched to a gene: 3. This CDR3 has 14 residues. This CDR3 reads CASSQGRGQETQYF. CDR3 coding DNA: TGTGCCAGCAGCCAGGGCAGGGGGCAAGAGACCCAGTACTTC.

The chain recombines TRBV5-1 with TRBJ2-1, with 8 bases matching TRBD2. The CDR3 spans 16 residues. Trimming removed 1 base from V and 8 bases from J; junction bases left unmatched: 11. Germline V gene data show CDR1 as SGHRS and CDR2 as YFSETQ. CDR3 in DNA: TGCGCCAGCAGCTTGTCTTCGGGGGGGGCGGTCTATGAGCAGTTCTTC. Translating it yields CASSLSSGGAVYEQFF.

The chain is built from TRBV11-3 and TRBJ2-2; the D gene is possibly TRBD1 (6 bases). The CDR3 sequence is 15 residues long. V was clipped by 5 bases and J by 5 bases, with 15 bases between them. The V gene's germline CDR1 is SGHNT and CDR2 YENEEA. CDR3 loop: CASSLNRERTGELFF. CDR3 DNA: TGTGCCAGCAGCCTAAACAGGGAAAGGACCGGGGAGCTGTTTTTT.

J is TRBJ2-1 and V is TRBV7-9; TRBD2 matches 9 bases. The germline gives CDR1 SEHNR, CDR2 FQNEAQ (reference sequence). Losses at the gene ends were 5 bases for V and 5 bases for J; bases not matched to a gene: 10. The CDR3 runs to 16 residues. CDR3 DNA: TGTGCCAGCAGCGAAGGGACTAGCCGAGGAAACAATGAGCAGTTCTTC. This gives the protein CASSEGTSRGNNEQFF.

This chain joins TRBV5-1 and TRBJ2-3, with 11 nucleotides matching TRBD2. This CDR3 has 16 residues. Trimming cost V 2 bases and J 2 bases; bases outside gene matches: 4. Germline V CDR1 and CDR2: SGHRS, YFSETQ. CDR3 region: CASSFMTSGDTDTQYF. The CDR3 nucleotides are TGCGCCAGCAGCTTTATGACTAGCGGGGACACAGATACGCAGTATTTT.

The genes are TRBV30 and TRBJ1-1, with D tentatively TRBD1 (6 bases). V lost 4 bases and J lost 1, with 13 bases in between. The CDR3 is 14 amino acids. Germline V gene lookup returns CDR1 GTSNPN and CDR2 SVGIG (reference sequence). The CDR3 loop reads CAWTLGHPNTEAFF. CDR3 nucleotide sequence: TGTGCCTGGACCCTGGGACACCCGAACACTGAAGCTTTCTTT.

This clone showed up just a few times. The chain is built from TRBV2 and TRBJ2-1; 10 nucleotides agree with TRBD2. V lost 6 bases, J lost 4 bases, and 3 bases stayed unmatched. This CDR3 is built from 14 residues. Per germline, CDR1 SNHLY and CDR2 FYNNEI. CDR3 bases: TGTGCCAGCAGACGGACTAGCGGATACAATGAGCAGTTCTTC. It codes for CASRRTSGYNEQFF.

CDR3 in amino acids: CASVRGSLGGTEAFF. CDR3 coding DNA: TGTGCCAGCGTGAGAGGGTCTTTAGGAGGCACTGAAGCTTTCTTT. This sequence joins TRBV19 and TRBJ1-1; no reliable D call. Trimming removed 9 bases from V and 4 bases from J, with 21 bases in between. CDR3 length: 15 residues. Germline assignment: CDR1 LNHDA and CDR2 SQIVND (reference sequence). The full variable domain, completed using reference TRBV19 and TRBJ1-1, is DGGITQSPKYLFRKEGQNVTLSCEQNLNHDAMYWYRQDPGQGLRLIYYSQIVNDFQKGDIAEGYSVSREKKESFPLTVTSAQKNPTAFYLCASVRGSLGGTEAFFGQGTRLTVV.

The chain links TRBV4-1 to TRBJ1-2, with D perhaps TRBD1 (5 bases). Looked up from germline, CDR1 is MGHRA and CDR2 is YSYEKL. V dropped 7 bases and J dropped 8 bases, with 23 bases sitting between them. The CDR3 has 15 residues. Written as DNA, the CDR3 is TGCGCCAGCACCCCATCCTCTTGGGGGGATGTCGGCTACACCTTC. This sequence encodes CASTPSSWGDVGYTF.

This chain links TRBV5-4 with TRBJ2-5; TRBD2 agrees at 12 bases. The V gene end was trimmed by 4 bases and the J gene end by 5 bases; junction bases not matched to a gene: 6. Germline values: CDR1 SGHNT, CDR2 YYREEE (reference sequence). The CDR3 length is 15 residues. The CDR3: CASSEAGTSGETQYF. The DNA of the CDR3 is TGTGCCAGCAGCGAAGCCGGGACTAGCGGGGAGACCCAGTACTTC.